One and the same sample provided the 7 T cell receptor beta chains below, sequenced in a study of cytomegalovirus exposure and HLA in healthy donors. It was with 60 Vbeta and 13 Jbeta primers that the PCR ran. Sequenced by immunoSEQ multiplex PCR; TCRdb stores in-frame clones only, minus some. This table lists 100,000 to 150,000 clones. Sequenced: PBMCs. These receptors were collected from a man aged 40-49 years in good health and CMV-seronegative.

The genes are TRBV19 and TRBJ1-1; 9 nucleotides align to TRBD1. J lost 4 bases, V lost 6 bases, and 15 bases had no gene match. Looked up from germline, CDR1 is LNHDA and CDR2 is SQIVND (reference sequence). This CDR3 is built from 17 residues. DNA for the CDR3: TGTGCCAGTAGATACGGACAGGGGCTATTGAGAGGCACTGAAGCTTTCTTT. Its protein is CASRYGQGLLRGTEAFF.

The rearrangement links TRBV29-1 to TRBJ1-1; no reliable D call. This CDR3 is built from 11 residues. V gave up 5 bases and J gave up 0 bases, with 4 bases separating them. Germline V lookup: CDR1 SQVTM, CDR2 ANQGSEA. The CDR3 loop reads CSVPMNTEAFF. DNA for the CDR3: TGCAGCGTTCCTATGAACACTGAAGCTTTCTTT.

The J gene is TRBJ1-1, the V gene TRBV2; 8 bases match TRBD1. Per germline, CDR1 SNHLY and CDR2 FYNNEI. Trimming took 5 bases from V and 5 from J; bases not matched to a gene: 7. The CDR3 runs to 14 residues. CDR3 region: CASSITGGGTEAFF. CDR3 sequence (DNA): TGTGCCAGCAGTATTACAGGGGGAGGGACTGAAGCTTTCTTT. The full variable domain, completed using reference TRBV2 and TRBJ1-1, is EPEVTQTPSHQVTQMGQEVILRCVPISNHLYFYWYRQILGQKVEFLVSFYNNEISEKSEIFDDQFSVERPDGSNFTLKIRSTKLEDSAMYFCASSITGGGTEAFFGQGTRLTVV.

The chain combines TRBV5-1 with TRBJ2-1; 13 bases agree with TRBD2. The CDR3 is made up of 16 amino acids. V trimming: 3 bases; J trimming: 9 bases; junction bases outside the gene matches: 9. CDR1 and CDR2 from the germline V gene are SGHRS and YFSETQ. For the CDR3, the DNA is TGCGCCAGCAGCTCGGGACTAGCGGGATGGGATCGTGAGCAGTTCTTC. It yields the protein CASSSGLAGWDREQFF.

The chain couples TRBV27 to TRBJ2-2; 11 positions match TRBD2. Unmatched junction bases numbered 12, after V lost 4 bases and J lost 8 bases. The CDR3 has 17 residues. From germline, CDR1 is MNHEY and CDR2 SMNVEV (reference sequence). The CDR3 nucleotides read TGTGCCAGCAGTTCCCGTAGCGGGAGGGGCCGAGGGGGGGAGCTGTTTTTT. It translates to CASSSRSGRGRGGELFF.

This chain connects TRBV6-5 to TRBJ1-6; 8 nucleotides agree with TRBD1. Germline V lookup: CDR1 MNHEY, CDR2 SVGAGI. V was pared by 5 bases and J by 5 bases, with 2 bases of the junction left unmatched. The CDR3 sequence is 14 residues long. CDR3 DNA sequence: TGTGCCAGCAGTCCGACAGGGGATAATTCACCCCTCCACTTT. Its translation: CASSPTGDNSPLHF.

V usage is TRBV6-6 and J usage is TRBJ1-5, with D unresolved. Trimming pared 7 bases from V and 3 bases from J, leaving 10 bases between. Germline V lookup: CDR1 MNHNY, CDR2 SVGAGI (reference sequence). This CDR3 is built from 13 residues. CDR3 region: CASMFRDNQPQHF. CDR3 DNA sequence: TGTGCCAGCATGTTCCGGGACAATCAGCCCCAGCATTTT.